These 26 T cell receptor beta chains were sequenced from one sample in a study of blood T cells in healthy people across ages (dated by TCRdb to about 2015). The library was produced with 5' RACE. The sequencer listed for this sample is Illumina HiSeq 2500. The second PCR ran for about 6 to 11 cycles and used a J-beta primer mix along with a sample-barcoded 5' primer. TCRdb's own reprocessing of the public reads used fastp at Q25 and MiXCR and kept productive beta chains. Here each entry gathers all rows of one CDR3 protein and keeps the most common genes and DNA. The sample has about 830,000 distinct CDR3 sequences on record, roughly 60% of them singletons. Roughly 22% of the sample rests with the top ten. Sequences were obtained from blood. These receptors came from a man aged 25 to 40 in good health.

The rearrangement uses TRBV7-9 and TRBJ2-1; no firm D call. Between the trimmed V and J ends, which lost 2 bases and 1 base, there was a span of 6 bases. The CDR3 length is 14 residues. Germline V gene data show CDR1 as SEHNR and CDR2 as FQNEAQ (reference sequence). The CDR3 loop is CASSLIQSYNEQFF. Here the CDR3 DNA reads TGTGCCAGCAGCTTAATACAATCCTACAATGAGCAGTTCTTC.

Only a few counts were recorded for this clonotype. The chain's CDR3 is CASSLGAGIQGYEQYF. DNA of the CDR3: TGCGCCAGCAGCCTGGGGGCAGGGATCCAGGGGTACGAGCAGTACTTC. This chain uses TRBV4-1 with TRBJ2-7; TRBD1 might be the D (6 bases). The CDR3 extends over 16 amino acids. The germline V gene encodes CDR1 MGHRA and CDR2 YSYEKL. V was trimmed by 4 bases and J by 4 bases, leaving 20 bases between them.

The chain is built from TRBV6-2 or TRBV6-3 and TRBJ2-2; D gene uncertain. Germline lookup yields CDR1 MNHEY and CDR2 SVGEGT. The CDR3 has 12 amino acids. V gave up 4 bases and J gave up 7 bases, with 7 bases separating them. In DNA form, the CDR3 reads TGTGCCAGCAGTTTTTCGCGCGGGGAGCTGTTTTTT. This gives the protein CASSFSRGELFF.

The rearrangement uses TRBV29-1 and TRBJ2-1, with 8 bases fitting TRBD2. CDR1 is SQVTM and CDR2 is ANQGSEA in the germline V gene. V lost 4 bases, J lost 5 bases, and 7 bases stayed unmatched. CDR3 length: 14 amino acids. Here the CDR3 DNA reads TGCAGCGTTGTATGGGGACTAGAAAACAATGAGCAGTTCTTC. It is translated as CSVVWGLENNEQFF.

The CDR3 DNA sequence: TGTGCCATCAGCCGAGACAGGGGGGGGAACACTGAAGCTTTCTTT. Translating gives CAISRDRGGNTEAFF. V gene TRBV10-3 combines with J gene TRBJ1-1, with 9 bases fitting TRBD1. This CDR3 has 15 residues. Germline trimming cut 6 bases from V and 1 base from J; bases unmatched to any gene: 6. The V gene's germline CDR1 is ENHRY and CDR2 SYGVKD.

The V gene is TRBV7-2, the J gene TRBJ1-2; perhaps TRBD1 as D (6 bases). CDR3 size: 14 residues. Germline CDR1 and CDR2: SGHTA and FQGNSA. Trimming removed 5 bases from V and 8 bases from J, with 18 bases in between. Written as DNA, the CDR3 is TGTGCCAGCAGCCAGCCAAACAGGGAAGGAGGCTACACCTTC. Protein sequence: CASSQPNREGGYTF.

The chain recombines TRBV2 with TRBJ2-3, with D maybe TRBD2 (5 bases). The V gene lost 10 bases and the J gene lost 5 bases, with 13 bases spanning the gap. Looked up from germline, CDR1 is SNHLY and CDR2 is FYNNEI. The CDR3 has 12 amino acids. The CDR3 sequence is CAKRKEEDTQYF. In DNA, the CDR3 is TGTGCCAAGAGGAAGGAGGAAGATACGCAGTATTTT.

The V gene is TRBV4-3, the J gene TRBJ2-5; TRBD1 or TRBD2 may be the D gene (5 bases each). The germline V gene encodes CDR1 LGHNA and CDR2 YSLEER. This CDR3 region has 15 residues. The ends were cut back, 5 bases at V and 4 bases at J, with 17 bases in the middle. For the CDR3, the DNA is TGCGCCAGCAGCAACTTCCGGGGACCGACAGAGACCCAGTACTTC. Translating it yields CASSNFRGPTETQYF.

This clonotype was picked up a small number of times. The genes are TRBV29-1 and TRBJ2-7, with D maybe TRBD1 (5 bases). The CDR3 totals 15 residues. Per the germline V gene, CDR1 is SQVTM and CDR2 is ANQGSEA. Deletions cut 5 bases from V and 1 base from J, with 18 bases between. Here the CDR3 reads CSVTGPWAGSYEQYF. The CDR3, as DNA: TGCAGCGTTACTGGTCCATGGGCAGGGTCCTACGAGCAGTACTTC.

V and J are TRBV5-1 and TRBJ2-7, with D unresolved. The CDR3 spans 15 residues. CDR1 is SGHRS, CDR2 YFSETQ, per germline. V was clipped by 0 bases and J by 3 bases, with 13 bases between them. The CDR3 bases are TGCGCCAGCAGCTTGGAAACTTCACCCAACTACGAGCAGTACTTC. It encodes CASSLETSPNYEQYF.

J is TRBJ2-1 and V is TRBV6-2 or TRBV6-3, with 11 bases aligning to TRBD2. Germline V CDR1 and CDR2: MNHEY, SVGEGT. The CDR3 is made up of 18 amino acids. After removal of 6 bases from V and 8 bases from J, the junction contained 18 bases not matched to a gene. DNA of the CDR3: TGTGCCAGCAGAATTGATTCGGGGCTAGCGGGAGGAAGCTATGAGCAGTTCTTC. Residues: CASRIDSGLAGGSYEQFF.

As for this clonotype: The junction departs from the called germline gene at one end, perhaps through a read error. The chain carries TRBV27 and TRBJ2-1, with D tentatively TRBD1 or TRBD2 (5 bases each). The CDR3 loop spans 15 amino acids. From germline, CDR1 is MNHEY and CDR2 SMNVEV (reference sequence). The CDR3 sequence: CASGPGRAVYKEQFF. The DNA of the CDR3 is TGTGCCAGCGGCCCGGGACGAGCGGTTTACAAGGAGCAGTTCTTC.

This clonotype has only a few counts. This chain connects TRBV20-1 to TRBJ2-1; D is possibly TRBD2 (6 bases). The V and J ends lost 7 bases and 0 bases respectively, with 19 bases between them. Germline V CDR1 and CDR2: DFQATT, SNEGSKA (reference sequence). The CDR3 covers 16 residues. DNA for the CDR3: TGCAGTGTCTCCTTAGCGGCCCAGGGCTCCTACAATGAGCAGTTCTTC. Residues: CSVSLAAQGSYNEQFF.

The V call is TRBV7-9, the J call TRBJ1-4; TRBD1 is a possible D gene (6 bases). V was pared by 5 bases and J by 6 bases, with 16 bases between. CDR1 and CDR2 (germline): SEHNR, FQNEAQ (reference sequence). The CDR3 contains 15 residues. The CDR3: CASSPRTAVDEKLFF. In DNA form, the CDR3 reads TGTGCCAGCAGCCCTCGGACAGCCGTAGATGAAAAACTGTTTTTT.

The rearrangement links TRBV9 to TRBJ2-3; 9 bases fit TRBD1. From germline, CDR1 is SGDLS and CDR2 YYNGEE. This CDR3 has 20 residues. V lost 0 bases, J lost 0 bases, and 14 bases stayed unmatched. CDR3 in amino acids: CASSVGVGGTGPHSTDTQYF. CDR3 DNA: TGTGCCAGCAGCGTAGGAGTCGGTGGGACAGGGCCCCACAGCACAGATACGCAGTATTTT.

This clonotype was seen many times. With a much larger clone just one base away, this may be a read error. The J gene is TRBJ2-7, the V gene TRBV4-3, with D perhaps given as TRBD1 or TRBD2 (5 bases each). V gave up 1 base and J gave up 3 bases, with 16 bases separating them. The germline V gene encodes CDR1 LGHNA and CDR2 YSLEER. This CDR3 has 16 amino acids. DNA for the CDR3: TGCGCCAGCAGCCAAGGGTCACGAGGGGTCTACTACGAGCAGTACTTC. Translated: CASSQGSRGVYYEQYF.

The chain combines TRBV7-2 with TRBJ2-7; D unclear. The germline V gene encodes CDR1 SGHTA and CDR2 FQGNSA. The ends were cut back, 5 bases at V and 5 bases at J, with 16 bases in the middle. The CDR3 totals 14 residues. This chain's CDR3 is CASSPFVVTNEQYF. As DNA, the CDR3 is TGTGCCAGCAGCCCCTTCGTCGTCACGAACGAGCAGTACTTC.

This rearrangement joins TRBV7-8 to TRBJ1-2, with D possibly being TRBD1 (5 bases). The CDR3 totals 14 residues. CDR1 is SGHVS and CDR2 is FQNEAQ in the germline V gene. V lost 5 bases, J lost 7 bases, and 17 bases lay in between. As DNA, the CDR3 is TGTGCCAGCAGCCCCGGGACGTCGGGGTCTGGCTACACCTTC. Translated: CASSPGTSGSGYTF.

This clonotype occurred many times. The rearrangement links TRBV7-9 to TRBJ2-7, with D maybe TRBD1 (8 bases). Germline V gene sequence: CDR1 SEHNR, CDR2 FQNEAQ (reference sequence). V was clipped by 5 bases and J by 4 bases, with 15 bases between them. The CDR3 length is 14 residues. The CDR3 DNA follows: TGTGCCAGCAGCCACACAGGGGGAGGGTACGAGCAGTACTTC. Its protein is CASSHTGGGYEQYF.

The genes are TRBV20-1 and TRBJ1-1, with a possible D match to TRBD1 (5 bases). The germline V gene has CDR1 DFQATT and CDR2 SNEGSKA (reference sequence). The CDR3 runs 15 residues. Trimming left V 5 bases short and J 8 bases short, with 24 bases between. Here the CDR3 reads CSAGGDVYRQKEAFF. The CDR3 DNA reads as TGCAGTGCTGGGGGGGATGTTTACAGACAAAAAGAAGCTTTCTTT.

The CDR3, as DNA: TGCAGTGCTATCCACCCGAACCAGGGGGGAGAGACCCAGTACTTC. It yields the protein CSAIHPNQGGETQYF. This chain uses TRBV20-1 with TRBJ2-5; maybe TRBD1 (7 bases). V dropped 4 bases and J dropped 4 bases, with 19 bases sitting between them. Germline-derived CDR1 and CDR2 are DFQATT and SNEGSKA (reference sequence). The CDR3 is 15 amino acids.

The chain has TRBV5-1 and TRBJ2-1; TRBD1 matches 7 bases. V lost 7 bases and J lost 3; bases outside the gene matches: 1. The CDR3 length is 12 residues. Germline values: CDR1 SGHRS, CDR2 YFSETQ. The CDR3: CASGTVYNEQFF. The CDR3 DNA follows: TGCGCCAGCGGGACAGTCTACAATGAGCAGTTCTTC.

This sequence joins TRBV9 and TRBJ2-1, with 8 bases that match TRBD2. The end of the DNA is better explained by TRBJ2-7, so the J call may be wrong. CDR3 length: 14 residues. The V gene's germline CDR1 is SGDLS and CDR2 YYNGEE. This CDR3 is CASSDRRREDEQYF. CDR3 nucleotide sequence: TGTGCCAGCAGCGATAGGAGGCGGGAGGATGAGCAGTACTTC.

The chain uses TRBV29-1 and TRBJ2-7, with D perhaps matching TRBD1 or TRBD2 (5 bases each). The V and J ends lost 4 bases and 2 bases respectively, with 9 bases between them. The length of the CDR3 is 12 residues. CDR1 and CDR2 from the germline V gene are SQVTM and ANQGSEA. The CDR3 DNA follows: TGCAGCGTTGGGGGACCCGCCTACGAGCAGTACTTC. This translates into CSVGGPAYEQYF.

V usage is TRBV7-2 and J usage is TRBJ2-1; maybe TRBD2 (6 bases). This CDR3 region has 14 residues. Trimming took 1 base from V and 7 from J, leaving 11 bases between them. Germline CDR1 and CDR2: SGHTA and FQGNSA. CDR3 region: CASSLELGRNEQFF. CDR3 coding DNA: TGTGCCAGCAGCTTAGAGTTGGGGAGGAATGAGCAGTTCTTC.

This chain links TRBV7-3 with TRBJ2-3; TRBD2 aligns across 9 bases. Germline V gene lookup returns CDR1 SGHTA and CDR2 FQGTGA. CDR3 length: 13 residues. The trim removed 11 bases at V and 3 bases at J, leaving 6 bases unmatched. In DNA form, the CDR3 reads TGTGCCTCCGGAGCGGGAGGAACAGATACGCAGTATTTT. Amino acid sequence: CASGAGGTDTQYF.